Here is one T cell receptor beta chain with its context. Its specific antigen is unknown. Base qualities are not recorded, but no much larger clone differs from it by a single base. CDR1 and CDR2 (MNHEY, SVGEGT) derive from the germline V gene. V is pared back by 6 bases and J by 2 bases, with 12 bases lying between the germline termini. Its CDR3 holds 14 amino acids, cysteine through phenylalanine. Only the CDR3 DNA is retained, 42 bases long and in frame from the first base. Using a mixed TRB-A/B primer pool, multiplex touch-down PCR amplified rearranged TRB sequences covering the V, D and J segments. Two consecutive PCR reactions with Phusion HS II polymerase added Illumina adapters and sample indices to the amplicons. After gel purification with the NucleoSpin Gel and PCR Clean-up kit, the amplicons were checked using Qubit and an Agilent 2100 Bioanalyzer. Sequencing of the libraries was done on an Illumina MiSeq with paired-end, single-indexed 600-cycle runs. The study's own analysis went as follows. MiXCR versions 2.12 and 3.0.5 were used to process TRB sequences. Each unique CDR3 nucleotide sequence was treated as one clone, and only productive sequences with two or more reads were kept. Repertoire metrics included Shannon diversity, evenness, clonality (one minus evenness), and alpha-parameterized diversity profiles from alpha 0 to 5. The IGoR algorithm was used to calculate generation probabilities of clones in the paired pre- and post-chemotherapy samples. The public reads were reanalyzed by TCRdb: fastp trimming at Q25, MiXCR alignment, in-frame beta chains only. Rows are unified per CDR3 protein, each entry keeping the most common DNA and genes. The V and J calls and clone size are TCRdb's, not the authors'. The sample profile shows more than 3,000 distinct CDR3 sequences; approximately 42% of them were found once. The ten largest clonotypes hold less than 7.5% of the sample.

This entry is derived from a study of T cell repertoires in aging, cancer and after chemotherapy (dated by TCRdb to between 2018 and 2020). The study in broad terms: Donors were distributed across six age groups ranging from 30 or younger to 70 or older, with at least three individuals included per group. In the solid tumor group, paired pre- and post-chemotherapy samples were obtained from brain tumor (glioblastoma) patients receiving temozolomide-based therapy. The full dataset contained 7 million to 9.5 million TCR reads. Alongside some 100 healthy donors serving as a reference group, the cohort included approximately 210 cancer patients, of whom about 94 had hematological cancers and some 130 had solid cancers. To examine immunoaging and T cell reconstitution after chemotherapy, the study profiled TCR beta repertoires in peripheral blood from healthy donors and cancer patients. Paper-wide results and their limitations: Median generation probability increased over the chemotherapy interval in both cancer cohorts, suggesting repertoire reconstitution through rebound thymic output. Declining TCR diversity with age in healthy donors was mainly explained by loss of richness; in cancer patients, loss of evenness also contributed. According to the authors, the repertoire data do not allow conclusions to be drawn about immunological memory after chemotherapy. Compared with age-matched healthy donors, untreated patients with either hematological or solid cancers had significantly lower TCR diversity in the blood along with higher clonality.

Instead of sorted cells or RNA, genomic DNA extracted from peripheral blood served as the source for amplifying TCR beta rearrangements. Sequencing input: blood. The source is a human donor with a solid tumor. The rearrangement joined TRBV6-2 or TRBV6-3 to TRBJ2-3; D gene: possibly TRBD2, on 6 matching bases. The CDR3 sequence is CASSPGDFTDTQYF. The DNA sequence is TGTGCCAGCAGCCCGGGGGACTTCACAGATACGCAGTATTTT.